These 15 T cell receptor beta chains originate from one sample sequenced in a study of glioma-infiltrating T cells. Amplification of TCR alpha and beta CDR3 regions from RNA used iRepertoire nested multiplex PCR. TCRdb re-analysed the multiplex PCR reads in MiXCR, keeping a single row per CDR3 protein. The table shows about 190,000 distinct CDR3 sequences, with over 25% occurring only once. The sample taken for sequencing was glioma tissue, nonneoplastic brain tissue, or PBMCs (not recorded which). The origin of the receptors is a human donor with low-grade glioma or glioblastoma, undergoing nonglioma brain surgery, or in good health (not recorded which).

This clonotype was recorded many times. This chain joins TRBV4-1 and TRBJ2-3; no reliable D call. CDR1 and CDR2 (germline): MGHRA, YSYEKL. The CDR3 has 17 amino acids. Trimming shortened V by 0 bases and J by 4 bases, and 17 bases separated the two germline ends. The CDR3 DNA reads as TGCGCCAGCAGCCAAGAAGGTAGTATGGTTTCGGCAGATACGCAGTATTTT. Its protein product is CASSQEGSMVSADTQYF.

V is TRBV6-6 and J is TRBJ2-7, with D possibly matching TRBD1 (6 bases). Trimming cost V 6 bases and J 3 bases, with 21 bases left between them. Germline CDR1 MNHNY, CDR2 SVGAGI (reference sequence). CDR3 length: 16 residues. CDR3 region: CASSLVPSRGLYEQYF. The CDR3 bases are TGTGCCAGCAGCTTAGTCCCTAGCAGGGGCCTCTACGAGCAGTACTTC.

In its sample, this clonotype was seen many times. V and J are TRBV7-9 and TRBJ1-4; D call uncertain. In germline, CDR1 is SEHNR, CDR2 FQNEAQ (reference sequence). The V gene lost 2 bases and the J gene lost 7 bases, with 5 bases spanning the gap. The CDR3 runs to 12 residues. The CDR3 reads CASSLNGEKLFF. The CDR3 coding sequence is TGTGCCAGCAGCTTAAACGGTGAAAAACTGTTTTTT.

This clonotype occurred many times. The chain employs TRBV10-3 and TRBJ1-2, with TRBD1 identical over 7 bases. Germline V gives CDR1 ENHRY, CDR2 SYGVKD. CDR3 length: 16 residues. The junction had 12 bases not matched to a gene; V was cut back by 3 bases and J by 5 bases. DNA for the CDR3: TGTGCCATCAGTGACCAGACAGGGAGGAACCCATATGGCTACACCTTC. Amino acids: CAISDQTGRNPYGYTF.

The V gene is TRBV7-9, the J gene TRBJ2-6; D is ambiguous. The CDR3 extends over 17 amino acids. Germline CDR1 is SEHNR and CDR2 is FQNEAQ (reference sequence). The V gene lost 3 bases and the J gene lost 0 bases, with 12 bases spanning the gap. The CDR3 coding sequence is TGTGCCAGCAGCTTTCCTGAGTGGGCCTCTGGGGCCAACGTCCTGACTTTC. It translates to CASSFPEWASGANVLTF.

The rearrangement joins TRBV14 to TRBJ1-4; no clear D gene. CDR3 size: 14 residues. Trimming removed 4 bases from V and 17 bases from J, with 23 bases in between. The V gene's germline CDR1 is SGHDN and CDR2 FVKESK. The CDR3 coding sequence is TGTGCCAGCAGCCCCTATGGCCCCGATGGAGCTGCTTTTTTT. Its protein is CASSPYGPDGAAFF.

This chain joins TRBV9 and TRBJ1-1, with no clear D. With 0 bases removed from V and 2 bases from J, the gap between germline ends came to 8 bases. Germline V lookup: CDR1 SGDLS, CDR2 YYNGEE. This CDR3 is 14 amino acids long. The CDR3 DNA is TGTGCCAGCAGCGTAGGAAGCTACAACACTGAAGCTTTCTTT. Translating it yields CASSVGSYNTEAFF.

With respect to this clonotype: Given a much more abundant clone one base away, this may be a read error. The chain combines TRBV3-1 with TRBJ2-5; the match to TRBD2 covers 7 bases. After removal of 0 bases from V and 5 bases from J, the junction contained 6 bases not matched to a gene. This CDR3 region has 15 residues. The germline V gene has CDR1 LGHDT and CDR2 YNNKEL (reference sequence). CDR3 protein: CASSQDVPGGETQYF. The CDR3, as DNA: TGTGCCAGCAGCCAAGATGTCCCCGGGGGGGAGACCCAGTACTTC.

Concerning this clonotype: Because it lacks the conserved phenylalanine or tryptophan at the end, this CDR3 is likely a read error. This chain uses TRBV6-2 or TRBV6-3 with TRBJ2-7, with 13 bases matching TRBD2. CDR1 is MNHEY and CDR2 is SVGEGT in the germline V gene. The CDR3 consists of 17 residues. After removal of 2 bases from V and 7 bases from J, the junction contained 11 bases not matched to a gene. Written as DNA, the CDR3 is TGTGCCAGCAGTTACACGACTAGCGGGAGGTTGTTTGGAGAGCAGTACTTG. Translating gives CASSYTTSGRLFGEQYL.

There are many counts of this clonotype. The V gene is TRBV11-2, the J gene TRBJ2-1; 9 bases line up with TRBD2. From germline, CDR1 is SGHAT and CDR2 FQNNGV. The CDR3 is 17 residues long. Trimming at V came to 9 bases and at J to 6 bases, leaving 18 bases not matched to a gene. The CDR3 DNA follows: TGTGCCAGTACTGGGGGCAGGAGCGGGAGGAGTGGCAATGAGCAGTTCTTC. Amino acids: CASTGGRSGRSGNEQFF.

This clonotype was counted only a few times. The V call is TRBV6-1, the J call TRBJ2-7; 7 bases are a match to TRBD1. J lost 6 bases, V lost 6 bases, and 5 bases had no gene match. This CDR3 is 12 amino acids long. The germline gives CDR1 MNHNS, CDR2 SASEGT. The CDR3 here is CASRPRGSEQYF. Written as DNA, the CDR3 is TGTGCCAGCAGGCCCAGGGGGTCCGAGCAGTACTTC.

Details on this clonotype: The junction shows a germline mismatch at one end, possibly a read error. J is TRBJ1-1 and V is TRBV12-3 or TRBV12-4; 7 bases are shared with TRBD1. This CDR3 contains 14 residues. The DNA of the CDR3 is TGTGCCAGCAGTCAATTGACAGGGTTCACTGAAGCTTTCTTC. Its translation is CASSQLTGFTEAFF.

Ten or more counts support this clonotype. The chain couples TRBV25-1 to TRBJ1-1; 8 bases align to TRBD1. Germline V lookup: CDR1 MGHDK, CDR2 SYGVNS. This CDR3 has 14 residues. V dropped 1 base and J dropped 7; count of bases not matched to a gene: 5. For the CDR3, the DNA is TGTGCCAGCAGTGAATCGGCAGGGGGCGGTGAAGCTTTCTTT. Its translation: CASSESAGGGEAFF.

This clonotype came up many times. The J gene is TRBJ2-7, the V gene TRBV6-1, with D possibly TRBD1 on 6 matching bases. Germline V lookup: CDR1 MNHNS, CDR2 SASEGT. V was trimmed by 5 bases and J by 2 bases, leaving 13 bases between them. The CDR3 extends over 14 amino acids. The CDR3 region is CASSRTEGTYEQYF. Written as DNA, the CDR3 is TGTGCCAGCAGTCGGACAGAGGGCACCTACGAGCAGTACTTC.

This clonotype was seen many times. The chain has TRBV6-2 or TRBV6-3 and TRBJ2-3; 9 bases align to TRBD1. The trim removed 7 bases at V and 1 base at J, leaving 3 bases unmatched. This CDR3 comprises 14 residues. Germline CDR1 and CDR2: MNHEY and SVGEGT. The CDR3 sequence is CASTRQGGTDTQYF. In nucleotides, the CDR3 is TGTGCCAGCACCAGACAGGGGGGCACAGATACGCAGTATTTT.